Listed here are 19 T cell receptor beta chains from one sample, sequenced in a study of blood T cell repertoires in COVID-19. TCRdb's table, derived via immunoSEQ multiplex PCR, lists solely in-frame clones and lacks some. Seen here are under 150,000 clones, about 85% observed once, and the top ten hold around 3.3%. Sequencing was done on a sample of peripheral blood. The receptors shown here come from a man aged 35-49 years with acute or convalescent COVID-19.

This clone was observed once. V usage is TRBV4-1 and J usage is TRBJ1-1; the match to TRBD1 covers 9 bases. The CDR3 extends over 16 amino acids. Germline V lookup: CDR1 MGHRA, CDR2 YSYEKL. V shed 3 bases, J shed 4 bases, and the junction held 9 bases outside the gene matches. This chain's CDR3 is CASSHDDDRGGTEAFF. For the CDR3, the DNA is TGCGCCAGCAGCCACGACGATGACAGGGGGGGCACTGAAGCTTTCTTT.

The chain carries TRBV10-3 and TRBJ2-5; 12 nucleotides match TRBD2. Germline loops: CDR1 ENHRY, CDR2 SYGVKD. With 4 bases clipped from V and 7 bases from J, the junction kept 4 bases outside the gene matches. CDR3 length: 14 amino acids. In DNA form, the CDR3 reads TGTGCCATCAGTGGGACTAGCGGGGAGGGGACCCAGTACTTC. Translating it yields CAISGTSGEGTQYF.

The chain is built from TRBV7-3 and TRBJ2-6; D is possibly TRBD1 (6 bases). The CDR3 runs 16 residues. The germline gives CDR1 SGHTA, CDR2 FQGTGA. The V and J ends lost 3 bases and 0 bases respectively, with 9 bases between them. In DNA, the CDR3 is TGTGCCAGCAGCTTGGGGGCCCTCTCTGGGGCCAACGTCCTGACTTTC. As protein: CASSLGALSGANVLTF.

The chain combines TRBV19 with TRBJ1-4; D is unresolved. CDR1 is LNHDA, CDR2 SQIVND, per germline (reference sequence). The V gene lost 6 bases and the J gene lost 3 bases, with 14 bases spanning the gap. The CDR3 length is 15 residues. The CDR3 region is CASRLTLVPNEKLFF. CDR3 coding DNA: TGTGCCAGTAGGTTGACACTCGTCCCTAATGAAAAACTGTTTTTT.

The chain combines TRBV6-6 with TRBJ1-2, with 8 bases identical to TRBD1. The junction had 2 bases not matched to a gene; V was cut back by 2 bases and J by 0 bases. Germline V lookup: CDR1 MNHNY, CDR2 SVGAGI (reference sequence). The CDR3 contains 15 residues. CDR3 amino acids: CASSYTQGANYGYTF. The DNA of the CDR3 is TGTGCCAGCAGTTACACACAGGGGGCTAACTATGGCTACACCTTC.

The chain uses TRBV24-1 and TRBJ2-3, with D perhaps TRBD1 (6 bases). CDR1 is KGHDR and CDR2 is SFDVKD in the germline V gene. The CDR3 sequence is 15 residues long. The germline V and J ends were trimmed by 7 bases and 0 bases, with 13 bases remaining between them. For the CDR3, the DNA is TGTGCCACCAGCCGAGGCGGACAGAGCACAGATACGCAGTATTTT. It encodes CATSRGGQSTDTQYF.

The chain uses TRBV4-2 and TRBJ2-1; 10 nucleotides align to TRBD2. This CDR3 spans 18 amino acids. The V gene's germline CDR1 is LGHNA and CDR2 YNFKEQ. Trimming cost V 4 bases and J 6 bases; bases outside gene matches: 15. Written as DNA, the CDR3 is TGTGCCAGCAGCCCTCGTGGGTTGGAACTAGCGGGGATCAATGAGCAGTTCTTC. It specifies CASSPRGLELAGINEQFF.

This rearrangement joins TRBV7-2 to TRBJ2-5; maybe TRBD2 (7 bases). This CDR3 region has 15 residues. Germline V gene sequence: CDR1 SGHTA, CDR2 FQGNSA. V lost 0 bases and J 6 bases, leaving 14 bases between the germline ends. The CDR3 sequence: CASSLAGGLSKTQYF. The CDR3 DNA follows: TGTGCCAGCAGCTTAGCGGGGGGGCTTTCGAAGACCCAGTACTTC.

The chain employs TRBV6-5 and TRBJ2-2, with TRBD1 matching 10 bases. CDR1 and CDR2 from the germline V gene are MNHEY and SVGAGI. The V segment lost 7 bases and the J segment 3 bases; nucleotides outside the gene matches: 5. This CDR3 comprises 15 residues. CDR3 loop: CASKGTGADTGELFF. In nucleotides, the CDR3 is TGTGCCAGCAAGGGGACAGGGGCGGACACCGGGGAGCTGTTTTTT.

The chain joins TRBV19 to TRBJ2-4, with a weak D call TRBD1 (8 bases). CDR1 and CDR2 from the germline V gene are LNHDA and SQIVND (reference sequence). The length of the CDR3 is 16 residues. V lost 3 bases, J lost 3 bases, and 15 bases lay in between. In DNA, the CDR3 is TGTGCCAGTAGTATGGGGGGGACAGGATTCAAAAACATTCAGTACTTC. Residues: CASSMGGTGFKNIQYF.

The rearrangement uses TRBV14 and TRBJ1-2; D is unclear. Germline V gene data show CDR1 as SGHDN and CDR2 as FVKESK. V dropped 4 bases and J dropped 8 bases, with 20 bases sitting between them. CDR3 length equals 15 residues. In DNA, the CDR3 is TGTGCCAGCAGCCCCTTCGGACTCTCCTCGATGGGCTACACCTTC. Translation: CASSPFGLSSMGYTF.

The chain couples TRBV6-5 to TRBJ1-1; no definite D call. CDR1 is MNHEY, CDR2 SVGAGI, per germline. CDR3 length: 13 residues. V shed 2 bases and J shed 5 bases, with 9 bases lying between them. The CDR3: CASSYGPWTEAFF. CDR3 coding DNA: TGTGCCAGCAGTTACGGGCCCTGGACTGAAGCTTTCTTT.

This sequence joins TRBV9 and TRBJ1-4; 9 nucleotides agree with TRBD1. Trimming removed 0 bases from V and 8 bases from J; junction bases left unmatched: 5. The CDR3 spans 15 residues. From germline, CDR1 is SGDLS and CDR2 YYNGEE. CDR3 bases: TGTGCCAGCAGCGTAGAAGGGACAGGGAGGGAAAAACTGTTTTTT. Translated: CASSVEGTGREKLFF.

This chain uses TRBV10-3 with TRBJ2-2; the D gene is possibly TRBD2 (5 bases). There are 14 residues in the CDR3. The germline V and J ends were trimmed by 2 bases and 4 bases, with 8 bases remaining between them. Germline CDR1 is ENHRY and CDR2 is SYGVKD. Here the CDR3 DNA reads TGTGCCATCAGTGAGGGACGGGGCACCGGGGAGCTGTTTTTT. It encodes CAISEGRGTGELFF.

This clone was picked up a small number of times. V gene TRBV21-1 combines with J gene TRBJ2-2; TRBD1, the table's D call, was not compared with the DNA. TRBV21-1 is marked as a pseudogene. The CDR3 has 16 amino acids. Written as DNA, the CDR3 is TGTGCCAGCAGCAAAGTCCTCAGGGCGAACACCGGGGAGCTGTTTTTT. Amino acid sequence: CASSKVLRANTGELFF.

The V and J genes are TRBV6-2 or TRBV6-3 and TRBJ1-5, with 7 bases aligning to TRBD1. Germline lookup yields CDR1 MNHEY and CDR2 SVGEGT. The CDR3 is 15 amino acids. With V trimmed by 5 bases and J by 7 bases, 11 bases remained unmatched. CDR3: CASSGHGTVRQPQHF. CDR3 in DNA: TGTGCCAGCAGTGGCCACGGGACAGTTAGGCAGCCCCAGCATTTT.

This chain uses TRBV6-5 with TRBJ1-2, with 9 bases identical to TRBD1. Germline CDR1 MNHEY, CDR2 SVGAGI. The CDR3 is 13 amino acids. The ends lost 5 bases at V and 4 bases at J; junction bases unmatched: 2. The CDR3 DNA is TGTGCCAGCAGTACAGGGGGCCCCTATGGCTACACCTTC. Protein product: CASSTGGPYGYTF.

The chain's CDR3 is CASSSGSGSSGANVLTF. The CDR3 nucleotides read TGTGCCAGCTCGTCGGGGTCGGGAAGCTCTGGGGCCAACGTCCTGACTTTC. V and J are TRBV18 and TRBJ2-6; D perhaps matches TRBD2 (5 bases). Trimming pared 6 bases from V and 0 bases from J, leaving 15 bases between. The CDR3 is 17 amino acids. Germline-derived CDR1 and CDR2 are KGHSH and LQKENI.

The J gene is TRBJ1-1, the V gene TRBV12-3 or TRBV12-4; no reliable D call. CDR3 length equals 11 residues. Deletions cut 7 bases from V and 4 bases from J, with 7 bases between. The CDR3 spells CASTRGTEAFF. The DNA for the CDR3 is TGTGCCAGCACCCGAGGCACTGAAGCTTTCTTT.